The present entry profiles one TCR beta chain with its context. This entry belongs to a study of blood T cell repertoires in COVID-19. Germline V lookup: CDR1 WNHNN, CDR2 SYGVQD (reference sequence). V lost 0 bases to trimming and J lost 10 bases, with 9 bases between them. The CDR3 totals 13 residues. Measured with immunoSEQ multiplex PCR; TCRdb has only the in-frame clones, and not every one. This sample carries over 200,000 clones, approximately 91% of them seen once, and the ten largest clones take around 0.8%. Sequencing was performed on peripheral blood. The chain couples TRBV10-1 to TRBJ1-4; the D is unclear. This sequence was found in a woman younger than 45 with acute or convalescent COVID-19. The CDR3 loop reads CASSESRGRKLFF. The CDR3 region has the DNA TGCGCCAGCAGTGAGTCAAGAGGGCGAAAACTGTTTTTT.